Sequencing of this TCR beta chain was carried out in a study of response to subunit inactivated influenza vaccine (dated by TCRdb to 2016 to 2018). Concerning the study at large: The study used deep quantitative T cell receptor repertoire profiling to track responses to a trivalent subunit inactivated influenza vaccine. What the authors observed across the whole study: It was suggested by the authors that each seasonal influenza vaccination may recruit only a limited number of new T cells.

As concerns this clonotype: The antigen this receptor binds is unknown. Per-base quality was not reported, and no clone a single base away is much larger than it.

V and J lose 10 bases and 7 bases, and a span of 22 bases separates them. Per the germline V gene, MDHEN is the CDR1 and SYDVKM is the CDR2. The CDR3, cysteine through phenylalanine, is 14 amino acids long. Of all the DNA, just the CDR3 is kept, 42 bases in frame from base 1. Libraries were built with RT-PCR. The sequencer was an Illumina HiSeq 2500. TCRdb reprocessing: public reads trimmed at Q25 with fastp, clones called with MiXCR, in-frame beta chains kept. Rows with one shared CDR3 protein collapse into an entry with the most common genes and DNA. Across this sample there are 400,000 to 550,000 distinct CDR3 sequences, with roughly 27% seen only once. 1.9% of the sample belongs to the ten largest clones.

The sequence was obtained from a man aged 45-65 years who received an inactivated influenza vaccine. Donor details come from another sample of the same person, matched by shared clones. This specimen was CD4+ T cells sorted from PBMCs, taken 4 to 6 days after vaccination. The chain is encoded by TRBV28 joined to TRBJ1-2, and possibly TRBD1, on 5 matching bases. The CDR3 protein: CAIKLSVLGGGYTF. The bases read TGTGCCATCAAACTGTCCGTGCTTGGGGGTGGCTACACCTTC.